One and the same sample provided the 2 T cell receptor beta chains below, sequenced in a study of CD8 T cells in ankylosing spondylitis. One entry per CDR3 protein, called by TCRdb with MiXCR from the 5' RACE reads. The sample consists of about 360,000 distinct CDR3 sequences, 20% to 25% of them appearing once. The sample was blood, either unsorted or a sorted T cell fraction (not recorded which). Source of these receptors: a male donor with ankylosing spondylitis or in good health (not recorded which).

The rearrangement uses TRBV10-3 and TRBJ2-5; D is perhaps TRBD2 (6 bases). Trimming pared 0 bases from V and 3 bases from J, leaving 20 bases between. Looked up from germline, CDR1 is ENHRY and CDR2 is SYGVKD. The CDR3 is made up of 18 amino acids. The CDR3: CAISESGLGEGTEETQYF. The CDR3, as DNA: TGTGCCATCAGTGAGTCGGGTCTGGGAGAAGGGACTGAAGAGACCCAGTACTTC.

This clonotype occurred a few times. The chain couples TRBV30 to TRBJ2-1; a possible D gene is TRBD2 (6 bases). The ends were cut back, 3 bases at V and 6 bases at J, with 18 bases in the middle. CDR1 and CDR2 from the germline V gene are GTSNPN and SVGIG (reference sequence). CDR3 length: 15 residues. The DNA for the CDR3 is TGTGCCTGGAGCGACTCCGGGACTCTGCGCAATGAGCAGTTCTTC. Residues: CAWSDSGTLRNEQFF. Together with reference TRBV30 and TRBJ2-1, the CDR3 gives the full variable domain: SQTIHQWPATLVQPVGSPLSLECTVEGTSNPNLYWYRQAAGRGLQLLFYSVGIGQISSEVPQNLSASRPQDRQFILSSKKLLLSDSGFYLCAWSDSGTLRNEQFFGPGTRLTVL.